This T cell receptor beta chain was profiled in a study of beta chain features in type 1 diabetes. This clone showed up just a few times. No antigen is known for it. CD4+ cells of the naive, central memory, regulatory and stem cell-like memory types were sorted via CD45RO/CCR7/CD25/CD127/CD95/CD27. The study's findings and limits: In all four CD4+ subsets, TCRB CDR3 length was significantly, moderately reduced in type 1 diabetes. Patients showed naive, central memory and Treg TCRB repertoires that appeared more similar than those of healthy donors.

TCRB transcripts that were expressed got sequenced, as all of the isolated RNA had been reverse transcribed. Profiling relied on immunoSEQ multiplex PCR, and the TCRdb table lists in-frame clones only, not all of them. The data contain some 360,000 clones, 8.5% to 10% of them singletons. Sequencing input: central memory CD4+ T cells from blood. The sequence derives from a man aged 30-40 years with type 1 diabetes.

CDR3 nucleotide sequence: TGTGCCAGCAGTGAATATTCGGGGAAAACTAATGAAAAACTGTTTTTT. It specifies CASSEYSGKTNEKLFF. This rearrangement joins TRBV25-1 to TRBJ1-4; D gene ambiguous. The germline gives CDR1 MGHDK, CDR2 SYGVNS. The CDR3 extends over 16 amino acids. With 0 bases removed from V and 1 base from J, the gap between germline ends came to 9 bases.